The clone carrying this T cell receptor beta chain was recorded many times. This sample was taken from a study of regulatory T cells in long-lasting Graves disease. Documented time point: newly diagnosed GD, antithyroid drugs for less than 3 months. The TCR library was made from RNA extracted from PBMCs. Germline trimming cut 4 bases from V and 4 bases from J; bases unmatched to any gene: 6. Germline V lookup: CDR1 SGHRS, CDR2 YFSETQ. This CDR3 is built from 15 residues. Arm-PCR of CDR3 regions and iRepertoire HTBI primers were the basis on which TCR beta libraries were built. TCRdb used MiXCR to reprocess the multiplex PCR reads, holding one entry per CDR3 protein. The repertoire includes hundreds of thousands of distinct CDR3 sequences, over 15% of them detected once, and about 27% sits in the top ten. This sample was shared with a second study, whose subject was T cells in Graves' hyperthyroidism and ophthalmopathy. That source notes: Exclusions: uncontrolled infection, other autoimmune disease, pregnancy, lactation.

V usage is TRBV5-1 and J usage is TRBJ2-2; the match to TRBD1 covers 8 bases. The sequences come from peripheral blood mononuclear cells (PBMCs), collected at new diagnosis, from a patient treated with antithyroid drugs. The receptor was derived from a man aged 40-49 years with Graves disease. This chain's CDR3 is CASSLQGAGTGELFF. Written as DNA, the CDR3 is TGCGCCAGCAGCCTGCAGGGGGCGGGCACCGGGGAGCTGTTTTTT. The whole variable domain, remainder taken from reference TRBV5-1 and TRBJ2-2, is KAGVTQTPRYLIKTRGQQVTLSCSPISGHRSVSWYQQTPGQGLQFLFEYFSETQRNKGNFPGRFSGRQFSNSRSEMNVSTLELGDSALYLCASSLQGAGTGELFFGEGSRLTVL.